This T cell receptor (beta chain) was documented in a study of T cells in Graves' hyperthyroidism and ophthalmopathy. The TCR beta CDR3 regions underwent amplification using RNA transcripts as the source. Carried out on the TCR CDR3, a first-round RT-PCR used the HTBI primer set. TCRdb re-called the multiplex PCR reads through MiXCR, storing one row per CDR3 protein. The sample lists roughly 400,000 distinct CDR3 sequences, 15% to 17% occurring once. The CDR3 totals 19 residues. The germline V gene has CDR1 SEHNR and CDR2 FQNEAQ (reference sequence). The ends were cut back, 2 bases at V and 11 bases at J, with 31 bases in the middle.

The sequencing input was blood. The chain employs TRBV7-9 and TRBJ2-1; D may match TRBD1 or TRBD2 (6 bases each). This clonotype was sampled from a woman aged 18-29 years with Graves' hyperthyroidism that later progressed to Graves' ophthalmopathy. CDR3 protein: CASSLSPLRTGIRGGQQFF. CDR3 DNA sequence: TGTGCCAGCAGCTTAAGCCCCCTCCGAACCGGGATCAGAGGGGGGCAGCAGTTCTTC.